Listed here are 14 T cell receptor beta chains from one sample, sequenced in a study of shared clonotypes between healthy human individuals. Here immunoSEQ multiplex PCR was the method, and the copy in TCRdb shows in-frame clones only, minus some. The table records fewer than 3 million clones, just under 95% of them present only once. The material sequenced was naive CD4+ T cells from PBMCs. The subset here: CD45RA+ positively selected. All receptors come from a man aged 18 to 29 in good health. Some clones in this sample may be carry-over from other donors' samples.

The chain employs TRBV5-6 and TRBJ2-1; the match to TRBD2 covers 9 bases. The CDR3 loop spans 17 amino acids. CDR1 SGHDT and CDR2 YYEEEE come from the germline V gene. The trim removed 2 bases at V and 4 bases at J, leaving 10 bases unmatched. The CDR3 DNA follows: TGTGCCAGCAGCTTATGGACGGGAGCGGGAGGTTACAATGAGCAGTTCTTC. Translated: CASSLWTGAGGYNEQFF.

V and J are TRBV5-4 and TRBJ2-6, with 9 bases identical to TRBD2. The V and J ends lost 0 bases and 2 bases, in that order; junction bases with no gene match: 12. Germline assignment: CDR1 SGHNT and CDR2 YYREEE (reference sequence). The CDR3 is 20 residues long. The CDR3 region has the DNA TGTGCCAGCAGCTTGGCCCCTAATCTAGCGGGAATTACTGGGGCCAACGTCCTGACTTTC. Translated, it gives CASSLAPNLAGITGANVLTF. Drawing the rest from reference TRBV5-4 and TRBJ2-6, the complete variable domain is ETGVTQSPTHLIKTRGQQVTLRCSSQSGHNTVSWYQQALGQGPQFIFQYYREEENGRGNFPPRFSGLQFPNYSSELNVNALELDDSALYLCASSLAPNLAGITGANVLTFGAGSRLTVL.

The sample holds one count of this clone. This sequence joins TRBV7-9 and TRBJ1-5, with no clear D. Germline-derived CDR1 and CDR2 are SEHNR and FQNEAQ (reference sequence). CDR3 size: 14 residues. The V and J ends lost 5 bases and 3 bases respectively, with 11 bases between them. The CDR3 region has the DNA TGTGCCAGCAGCAAGGACCGTGCCAATCAGCCCCAGCATTTT. It is translated as CASSKDRANQPQHF.

The chain is built from TRBV9 and TRBJ2-2; D unclear. V was clipped by 3 bases and J by 4 bases, with 7 bases between them. Germline V CDR1 and CDR2: SGDLS, YYNGEE. The CDR3 has 13 amino acids. As DNA, the CDR3 is TGTGCCAGCAGCGACCGGACCACCGGGGAGCTGTTTTTT. This gives the protein CASSDRTTGELFF.

This clone showed up just a few times. The genes are TRBV4-1 and TRBJ1-1, with D perhaps TRBD1 (5 bases). The V and J ends lost 1 base and 7 bases respectively, with 13 bases between them. Per germline, CDR1 MGHRA and CDR2 YSYEKL. The CDR3 has 14 amino acids. CDR3 sequence (DNA): TGCGCCAGCAGCCAAGTTGGGGCAGGGCTTGAAGCTTTCTTT. As protein: CASSQVGAGLEAFF.

The chain carries TRBV4-1 and TRBJ1-5; TRBD1 agrees at 7 bases. The CDR3 is 16 residues long. Germline loops: CDR1 MGHRA, CDR2 YSYEKL. Unmatched junction bases numbered 8, after V lost 1 base and J lost 5 bases. The CDR3 sequence is CASSQGKGGSDQPQHF. The CDR3 DNA sequence: TGCGCCAGCAGCCAAGGTAAAGGGGGCAGTGATCAGCCCCAGCATTTT.

This chain links TRBV5-5 with TRBJ2-1, with D possibly matching TRBD1 (6 bases). Germline lookup yields CDR1 SGHKS and CDR2 YYEKEE (reference sequence). CDR3 size: 17 residues. V shed 3 bases and J shed 7 bases, with 23 bases lying between them. The CDR3 region is CASSSAGQTQLGNEQFF. The CDR3 DNA sequence: TGTGCCAGCAGCTCGGCCGGACAGACCCAGTTGGGGAATGAGCAGTTCTTC.

For this clone: This sample includes further DNA sequences coding for the same CDR3. The chain employs TRBV27 and TRBJ2-1; D gene uncertain. Germline V CDR1 and CDR2: MNHEY, SMNVEV (reference sequence). Deletions cut 3 bases from V and 3 bases from J, with 3 bases between. The CDR3 has 12 amino acids. The CDR3, as DNA: TGTGCCAGCAGTTTTCGCTACAATGAGCAGTTCTTC. Translation gives CASSFRYNEQFF.

The gene calls are TRBV5-1 and TRBJ2-6; either TRBD1 or TRBD2 may supply D (5 bases each). The CDR3 contains 20 residues. V was cut by 3 bases and J by 1 base, with 23 bases left in between. The germline gives CDR1 SGHRS, CDR2 YFSETQ. CDR3 region: CASSSKRPGPLGSGANVLTF. The CDR3 coding sequence is TGCGCCAGCAGCTCGAAAAGACCGGGACCTTTGGGATCTGGGGCCAACGTCCTGACTTTC.

The CDR3 nucleotides read TGTGCCAGCAGCTTGGCAGGGACAGGGGCATTTGGTGAGCAGTACTTC. This sequence encodes CASSLAGTGAFGEQYF. This sequence joins TRBV5-5 and TRBJ2-7, with 10 nucleotides matching TRBD1. The CDR3 has 16 residues. The junction had 10 bases not matched to a gene; V was cut back by 0 bases and J by 7 bases. Germline V lookup: CDR1 SGHKS, CDR2 YYEKEE (reference sequence). Full variable domain (missing parts from reference TRBV5-5 and TRBJ2-7): DAGVTQSPTHLIKTRGQQVTLRCSPISGHKSVSWYQQVLGQGPQFIFQYYEKEERGRGNFPDRFSARQFPNYSSELNVNALLLGDSALYLCASSLAGTGAFGEQYFGPGTRLTVT.

The chain is built from TRBV11-2 and TRBJ2-3; D gene unclear. This CDR3 region has 14 residues. Deletions cut 5 bases from V and 1 base from J, with 10 bases between. Germline CDR1 SGHAT, CDR2 FQNNGV. CDR3 bases: TGTGCCAGCAGCCCGGGTTCGCGCACAGATACGCAGTATTTT. As protein: CASSPGSRTDTQYF.

The V and J genes are TRBV19 and TRBJ2-1; 10 bases match TRBD2. Germline V gene data show CDR1 as LNHDA and CDR2 as SQIVND (reference sequence). Trimming cost V 6 bases and J 8 bases; bases outside gene matches: 13. The CDR3 contains 16 residues. CDR3 coding DNA: TGTGCCAGTAGATCTAGCGGGAGTTCTATCGTGCATGAGCAGTTCTTC. Its translation is CASRSSGSSIVHEQFF.

The DNA for the CDR3 is TGTGCCACCAGCAGAGTGGGGACAGGGGCCGGCACCGGGGAGCTGTTTTTT. This translates into CATSRVGTGAGTGELFF. This chain uses TRBV15 with TRBJ2-2; 10 bases are a match to TRBD1. CDR1 is LNHNV and CDR2 is YYDKDF in the germline V gene (reference sequence). The CDR3 has 17 amino acids. Trimming at V came to 1 base and at J to 4 bases, leaving 6 bases not matched to a gene.

The gene calls are TRBV28 and TRBJ2-1; 7 bases are a match to TRBD1. V was pared by 5 bases and J by 1 base, with 14 bases of the junction left unmatched. The CDR3 runs to 18 residues. Germline CDR1 reads MDHEN; CDR2 reads SYDVKM. CDR3 residues: CASSSPPGQLYSYNEQFF. CDR3 in DNA: TGTGCCAGCAGTAGCCCTCCGGGACAGCTATATTCCTACAATGAGCAGTTCTTC.